The source of this TCR beta chain is a study of post-analysis software for immune sequencing data. On the study more broadly: Courses of disease covered relapsing-remitting, secondary progressive and progressive-relapsing multiple sclerosis. Overall study results and limits: The five TRBV segments detected at higher frequency in patients than in controls included TRBV5-6, TRBV5-1 and TRBV20-1. Samples prepared in the same batch strongly co-clustered by F measure.

Carried by the TCR beta cDNA libraries were unique molecular identifiers. Starting from around 0.96 to 9.9 million T cells, the study yielded about 500,000 cDNA molecules. TCRdb re-analysed the PCR reads in MiXCR, keeping a single row per CDR3 protein. This sample yields approximately 730,000 distinct CDR3 sequences, of which 30% are seen a single time; approximately 0.55% belongs to the top ten. The table lists this clonotype with many counts. Its antigen is unknown. This CDR3 has 15 residues. CDR1 and CDR2 (germline): SGHRS, YFSETQ. J lost 8 bases, V lost 2 bases, and 8 bases had no gene match. The clonotype was recovered from a girl aged 10 to 17 with multiple sclerosis. The chain couples TRBV5-1 to TRBJ2-1, with 9 nucleotides matching TRBD2. Sequences were obtained from blood. The CDR3 is CASSFRAGGRDEQFF. The CDR3 nucleotides read TGCGCCAGCAGCTTTCGAGCGGGGGGCCGGGATGAGCAGTTCTTC.